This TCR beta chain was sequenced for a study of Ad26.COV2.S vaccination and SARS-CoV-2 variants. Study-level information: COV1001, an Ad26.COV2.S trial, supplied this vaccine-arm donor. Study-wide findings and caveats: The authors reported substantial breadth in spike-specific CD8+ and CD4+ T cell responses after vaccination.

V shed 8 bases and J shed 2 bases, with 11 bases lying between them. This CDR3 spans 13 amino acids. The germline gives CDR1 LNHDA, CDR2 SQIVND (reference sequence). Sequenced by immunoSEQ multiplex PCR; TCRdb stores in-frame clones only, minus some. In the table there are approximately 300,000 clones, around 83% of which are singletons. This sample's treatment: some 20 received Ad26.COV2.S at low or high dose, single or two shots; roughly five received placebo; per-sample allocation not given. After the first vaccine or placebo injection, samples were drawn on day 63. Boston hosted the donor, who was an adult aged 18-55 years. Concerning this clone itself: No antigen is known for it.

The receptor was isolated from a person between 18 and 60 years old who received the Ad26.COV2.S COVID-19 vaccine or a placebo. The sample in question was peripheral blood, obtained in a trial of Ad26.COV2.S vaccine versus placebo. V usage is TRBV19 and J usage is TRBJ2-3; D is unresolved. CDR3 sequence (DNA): TGTGCCAGTGGGGTGGTAAACACAGATACGCAGTATTTT. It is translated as CASGVVNTDTQYF.